The rows below give T cell receptor beta chains drawn from one sample of a study of T-cell reconstitution after alpha-beta-depleted transplantation in children. TCRdb processed the PCR reads anew with MiXCR; each CDR3 protein has one entry. The table records 450,000 to 600,000 distinct CDR3 sequences, about a sixth of them present only once. Sequenced material: PBMCs from the stem cell graft donor, taken from the stem cell graft. These receptors originate from a human donor who donated a stem cell graft to a child with acute lymphoblastic leukemia. Both conserved end residues are part of each CDR3. The D gene is left open where the match is weak. Some rows have no size entry. The others give once, few or many, or a class for an expanded clone.

size	D	V	J	CDR3	DNA
-	TRBD2	TRBV6-5	TRBJ2-3	CASSYGGGRADTQYF	TGTGCCAGCAGTTACGGGGGGGGGAGAGCAGATACGCAGTATTTT
few	-	TRBV5-1	TRBJ2-1	CASSLGPMENEQFF	TGCGCCAGCAGCCTGGGGCCTATGGAGAATGAGCAGTTCTTC
-	TRBD2	TRBV20-1	TRBJ2-3	CSARDFYLGSGRGADTQYF	TGCAGTGCTAGAGACTTCTATCTGGGTAGCGGGAGGGGGGCAGATACGCAGTATTTT
-	-	TRBV18	TRBJ2-1	CASSPDSGVSYNEQFF	TGTGCCAGCTCACCGGACAGCGGGGTCTCCTACAATGAGCAGTTCTTC
-	-	TRBV5-1	TRBJ2-1	CASSTGVADYNEQFF	TGCGCCAGCTCTACCGGGGTAGCGGACTACAATGAGCAGTTCTTC
few	-	TRBV4-1	TRBJ2-2	CASSHESTDWGRSTGELFF	TGCGCCAGCAGCCACGAATCTACTGACTGGGGGCGGAGTACCGGGGAGCTGTTTTTT
-	-	TRBV4-1	TRBJ2-7	CASSQEDWGDSYEQYF	TGCGCCAGCAGCCAAGAAGATTGGGGAGATTCCTACGAGCAGTACTTC
-	-	TRBV5-1	TRBJ1-1	CASSLQGQRNTEAFF	TGCGCCAGCAGCTTGCAGGGGCAGAGGAACACTGAAGCTTTCTTT
-	-	TRBV10-1	TRBJ2-5	CASSERIGGQETQYF	TGCGCCAGCAGTGAACGGATTGGGGGACAAGAGACCCAGTACTTC
-	-	TRBV5-1	TRBJ1-6	CASSLAGANTSPLHF	TGCGCCAGCAGCTTGGCCGGAGCCAACACTTCACCCCTCCACTTT
-	TRBD1	TRBV5-1	TRBJ2-5	CASSTNRGLETQYF	TGCGCCAGCAGCACAAACAGGGGGCTGGAGACCCAGTACTTC
-	-	TRBV4-1	TRBJ1-2	CASSQVVGQCGYTF	TGCGCCAGCAGCCAAGTGGTGGGTCAGTGTGGCTACACCTTC
few	-	TRBV27	TRBJ1-1	CASSLVRRAAEAFF	TGTGCCAGCAGCTTAGTCAGACGGGCAGCTGAAGCTTTCTTT
-	-	TRBV5-6	TRBJ1-1	CASSSLIRQPEAFF	TGTGCCAGCAGCTCCCTAATACGACAGCCTGAAGCTTTCTTT
-	TRBD1	TRBV29-1	TRBJ2-1	CSAHRGDYNEQFF	TGCAGCGCCCACAGGGGGGACTACAATGAGCAGTTCTTC
-	-	TRBV29-1	TRBJ1-1	CSVDVGRLMNTEAFF	TGCAGCGTTGATGTGGGCAGACTAATGAACACTGAAGCTTTCTTT
-	TRBD2	TRBV27	TRBJ2-7	CASSLVLAGVYEQYF	TGTGCCAGCAGTTTGGTACTAGCGGGAGTCTACGAGCAGTACTTC
few	-	TRBV27	TRBJ1-3	CASSPTAVLGSAIYF	TGTGCCAGCAGTCCCACGGCCGTGTTGGGAAGCGCCATATATTTT
few	-	TRBV7-2	TRBJ2-3	CASSLRGWRLGDTQYF	TGTGCCAGCAGCTTAAGGGGTTGGAGGCTTGGGGATACGCAGTATTTT
-	-	TRBV4-1	TRBJ1-1	CASSQERVGHTPTEAFF	TGCGCCAGCAGCCAAGAGAGGGTAGGCCATACCCCGACTGAAGCTTTCTTT
-	TRBD1	TRBV29-1	TRBJ2-3	CSVIEGQTTDTQYF	TGCAGCGTTATCGAGGGACAGACCACAGATACGCAGTATTTT
many	-	TRBV30	TRBJ2-1	CACHGYYNEQFF	TGTGCCTGTCACGGATACTACAATGAGCAGTTCTTC
few	-	TRBV29-1	TRBJ1-1	CSVVSRPNTEAFF	TGCAGCGTGGTATCCCGCCCGAACACTGAAGCTTTCTTT
few	-	TRBV6-1	TRBJ1-3	CASSEVPPNSGNTIYF	TGTGCCAGCAGTGAAGTCCCACCGAACTCTGGAAACACCATATATTTT
few	TRBD1	TRBV29-1	TRBJ1-5	CSVEQGAGQPQHF	TGCAGCGTTGAACAGGGGGCCGGGCAGCCCCAGCATTTT
-	-	TRBV7-6	TRBJ1-1	CDSSAVLGGMNTEAFF	TGTGACAGCAGCGCTGTCCTAGGCGGCATGAACACTGAAGCTTTCTTT
once	-	TRBV2	TRBJ1-1	CASTEGPEVNTEAFF	TGTGCCAGCACCGAGGGGCCGGAGGTGAACACTGAAGCTTTCTTT
-	-	TRBV5-8	TRBJ2-1	CASGVGDTGSYNEQFF	TGTGCCAGCGGCGTTGGGGACACCGGCTCCTACAATGAGCAGTTCTTC
few	-	TRBV2	TRBJ1-1	CASSYGGHLKTEAFF	TGTGCCAGCAGCTATGGGGGACACCTTAAGACTGAAGCTTTCTTT
-	-	TRBV20-1	TRBJ2-7	CSASLGASSYEQYF	TGCAGTGCTAGTCTCGGGGCTAGCTCCTACGAGCAGTACTTC
few	TRBD2	TRBV20-1	TRBJ2-1	CSASSGGYTEQFF	TGCAGTGCTAGTAGCGGGGGGTACACTGAGCAGTTCTTC
-	-	TRBV7-9	TRBJ1-1	CASSFDGSTEAFF	TGTGCCAGCAGCTTTGATGGTAGCACTGAAGCTTTCTTT
few	-	TRBV20-1	TRBJ2-7	CSATYRVSYEQYF	TGCAGTGCTACGTACAGGGTATCCTACGAGCAGTACTTC
-	TRBD2	TRBV9	TRBJ2-1	CASSVPSGTPADEQFF	TGTGCCAGCAGCGTACCGAGCGGGACGCCAGCGGATGAGCAGTTCTTC
-	TRBD1	TRBV12-3/TRBV12-4	TRBJ2-7	CASTGTGAYEQYF	TGTGCCAGCACCGGGACAGGGGCCTACGAGCAGTACTTC
few	-	TRBV3-1	TRBJ2-1	CASSQVSGPDSNEQFF	TGTGCCAGCAGCCAAGTATCCGGTCCTGACAGCAATGAGCAGTTCTTC
few	TRBD2	TRBV30	TRBJ2-3	CAWSGGLAGSRDTQYF	TGTGCCTGGAGTGGTGGACTAGCGGGAAGCCGAGATACGCAGTATTTT
few	TRBD2	TRBV7-2	TRBJ2-7	CASSFPDRDYDDEQYF	TGTGCCAGCAGCTTCCCGGACCGGGACTATGACGACGAGCAGTACTTC
-	TRBD2	TRBV7-3	TRBJ2-1	CASSLTSGSADEQFF	TGTGCCAGCAGCTTAACGAGCGGGAGCGCCGATGAGCAGTTCTTC
few	-	TRBV6-1	TRBJ2-2	CASSKDGGKLHTGELFF	TGTGCCAGCAGTAAGGATGGGGGAAAACTACACACCGGGGAGCTGTTTTTT
-	TRBD1	TRBV5-1	TRBJ1-2	CASSLGQGAYSNYGYTF	TGCGCCAGCAGCTTGGGGCAGGGGGCCTACTCTAACTATGGCTACACCTTC
few	-	TRBV14	TRBJ2-1	CASSQDRPAEGIYNEQFF	TGTGCCAGCAGCCAAGATCGGCCAGCGGAGGGGATCTACAATGAGCAGTTCTTC
-	-	TRBV5-1	TRBJ2-3	CGKPKKTPINTQYF	TGCGGGAAACCTAAAAAAACTCCAATTAATACGCAGTATTTT
few	TRBD2	TRBV7-2	TRBJ2-7	CASSFERGDYEQYF	TGTGCCAGCAGCTTTGAGCGGGGGGACTACGAGCAGTACTTC
-	-	TRBV7-6	TRBJ2-1	CASSPSFRNNEQFF	TGTGCCAGCAGCCCCAGTTTCCGCAACAATGAGCAGTTCTTC
-	TRBD1	TRBV4-1	TRBJ2-2	CASSFRQGGAGELFF	TGCGCCAGCAGCTTTAGACAGGGCGGCGCCGGGGAGCTGTTTTTT
-	-	TRBV2	TRBJ2-3	CASSESELGTQYF	TGTGCCAGCAGTGAGTCAGAGCTGGGCACGCAGTATTTT
-	TRBD2	TRBV11-1	TRBJ2-1	CASSLVVSGSSYNEQFF	TGTGCCAGCAGCTTGGTAGTTAGCGGGAGCTCCTACAATGAGCAGTTCTTC
-	-	TRBV7-3	TRBJ2-1	CASSSGLGGAEQFF	TGTGCCAGCAGCTCGGGACTTGGAGGGGCTGAGCAGTTCTTC